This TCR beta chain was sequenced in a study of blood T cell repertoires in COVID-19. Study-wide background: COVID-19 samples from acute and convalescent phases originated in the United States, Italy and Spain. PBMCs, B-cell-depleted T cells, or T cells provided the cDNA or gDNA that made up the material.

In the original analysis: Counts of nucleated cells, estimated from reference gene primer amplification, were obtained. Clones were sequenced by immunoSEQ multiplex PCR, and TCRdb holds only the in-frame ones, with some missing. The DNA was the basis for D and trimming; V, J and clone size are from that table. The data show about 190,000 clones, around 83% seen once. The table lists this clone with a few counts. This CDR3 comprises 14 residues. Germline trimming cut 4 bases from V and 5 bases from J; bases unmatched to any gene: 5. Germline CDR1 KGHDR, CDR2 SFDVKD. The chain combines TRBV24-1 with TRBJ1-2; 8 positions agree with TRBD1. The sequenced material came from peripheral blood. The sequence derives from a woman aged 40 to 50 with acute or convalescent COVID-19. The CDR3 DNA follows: TGTGCCACCAGTGACCGGACAGGGCTATATGGCTACACCTTC. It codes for CATSDRTGLYGYTF.